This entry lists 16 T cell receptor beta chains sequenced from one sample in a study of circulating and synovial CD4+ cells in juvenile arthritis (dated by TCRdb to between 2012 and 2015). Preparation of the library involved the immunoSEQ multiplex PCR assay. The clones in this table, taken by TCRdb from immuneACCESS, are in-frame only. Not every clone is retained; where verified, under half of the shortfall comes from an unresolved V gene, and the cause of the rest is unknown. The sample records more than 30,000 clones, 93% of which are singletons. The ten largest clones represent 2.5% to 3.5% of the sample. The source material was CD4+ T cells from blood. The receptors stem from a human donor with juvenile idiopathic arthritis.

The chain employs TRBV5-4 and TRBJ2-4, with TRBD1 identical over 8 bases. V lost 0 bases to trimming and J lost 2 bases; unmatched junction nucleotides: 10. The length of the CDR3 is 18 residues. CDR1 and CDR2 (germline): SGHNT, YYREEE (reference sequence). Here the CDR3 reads CASSLGAGGSTSKNIQYF. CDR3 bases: TGTGCCAGCAGCTTGGGGGCAGGGGGCTCCACGTCCAAAAACATTCAGTACTTC. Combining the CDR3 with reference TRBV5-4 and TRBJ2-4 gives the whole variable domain ETGVTQSPTHLIKTRGQQVTLRCSSQSGHNTVSWYQQALGQGPQFIFQYYREEENGRGNFPPRFSGLQFPNYSSELNVNALELDDSALYLCASSLGAGGSTSKNIQYFGAGTRLSVL.

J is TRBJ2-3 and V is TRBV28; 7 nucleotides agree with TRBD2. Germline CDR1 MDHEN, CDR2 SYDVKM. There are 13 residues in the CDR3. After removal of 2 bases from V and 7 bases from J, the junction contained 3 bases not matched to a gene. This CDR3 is CASSLAGVNTQYF. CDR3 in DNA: TGTGCCAGCAGTTTAGCGGGAGTTAATACGCAGTATTTT.

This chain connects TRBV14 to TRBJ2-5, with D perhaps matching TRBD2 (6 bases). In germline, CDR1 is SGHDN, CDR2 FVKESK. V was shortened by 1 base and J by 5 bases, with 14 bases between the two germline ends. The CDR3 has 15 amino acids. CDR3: CASSQGRGRLETQYF. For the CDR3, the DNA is TGTGCCAGCAGCCAAGGGAGGGGAAGGTTGGAGACCCAGTACTTC. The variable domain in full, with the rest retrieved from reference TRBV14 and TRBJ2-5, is EAGVTQFPSHSVIEKGQTVTLRCDPISGHDNLYWYRRVMGKEIKFLLHFVKESKQDESGMPNNRFLAERTGGTYSTLKVQPAELEDSGVYFCASSQGRGRLETQYFGPGTRLLVL.

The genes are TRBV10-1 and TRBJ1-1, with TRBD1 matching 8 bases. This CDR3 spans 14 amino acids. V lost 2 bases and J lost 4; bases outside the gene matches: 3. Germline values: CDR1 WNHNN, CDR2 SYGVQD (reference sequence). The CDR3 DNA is TGCGCCAGCAGTGAGAATACAGGGGGCACTGAAGCTTTCTTT. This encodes CASSENTGGTEAFF.

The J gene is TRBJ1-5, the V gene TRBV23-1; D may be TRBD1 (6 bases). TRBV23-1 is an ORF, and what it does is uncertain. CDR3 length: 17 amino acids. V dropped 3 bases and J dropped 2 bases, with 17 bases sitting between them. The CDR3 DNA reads TGCGCCAGCAGTCACCCAGGGGTCGCGGTAGGCAATCAGCCCCAGCATTTT. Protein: CASSHPGVAVGNQPQHF.

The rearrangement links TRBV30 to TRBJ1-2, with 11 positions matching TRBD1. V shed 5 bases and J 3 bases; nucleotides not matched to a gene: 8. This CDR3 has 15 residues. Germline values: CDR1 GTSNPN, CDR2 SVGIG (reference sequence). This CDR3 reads CAWLQPGQGDYGYTF. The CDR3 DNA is TGTGCCTGGCTTCAACCGGGACAGGGGGACTATGGCTACACCTTC.

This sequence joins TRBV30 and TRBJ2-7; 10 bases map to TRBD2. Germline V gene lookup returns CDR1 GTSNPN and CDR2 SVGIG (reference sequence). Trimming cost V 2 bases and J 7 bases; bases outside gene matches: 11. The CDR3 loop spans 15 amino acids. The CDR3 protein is CAWSPSGRPPREQYF. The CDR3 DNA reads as TGTGCCTGGAGTCCTAGCGGGAGACCCCCTCGGGAGCAGTACTTC.

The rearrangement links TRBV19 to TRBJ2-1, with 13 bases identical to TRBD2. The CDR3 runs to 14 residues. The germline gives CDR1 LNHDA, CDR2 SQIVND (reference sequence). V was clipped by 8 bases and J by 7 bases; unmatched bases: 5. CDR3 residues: CASSGLAGVNEQFF. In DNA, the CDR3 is TGTGCCAGTTCAGGACTAGCGGGAGTAAATGAGCAGTTCTTC.

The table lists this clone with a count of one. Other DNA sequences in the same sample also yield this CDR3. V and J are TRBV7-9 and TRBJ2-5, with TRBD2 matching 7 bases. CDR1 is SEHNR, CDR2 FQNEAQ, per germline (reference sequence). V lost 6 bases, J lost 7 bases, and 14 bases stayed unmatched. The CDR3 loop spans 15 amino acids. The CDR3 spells CASSPGRAEMRTQYF. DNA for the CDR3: TGTGCCAGCAGTCCTGGGAGGGCCGAGATGAGGACCCAGTACTTC. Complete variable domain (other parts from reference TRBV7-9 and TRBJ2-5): DTGVSQNPRHKITKRGQNVTFRCDPISEHNRLYWYRQTLGQGPEFLTYFQNEAQLEKSRLLSDRFSAERPKGSFSTLEIQRTEQGDSAMYLCASSPGRAEMRTQYFGPGTRLLVL.

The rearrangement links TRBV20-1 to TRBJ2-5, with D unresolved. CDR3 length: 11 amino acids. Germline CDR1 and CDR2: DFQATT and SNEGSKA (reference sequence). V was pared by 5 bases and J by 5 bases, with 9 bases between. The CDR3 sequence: CSAPRRETQYF. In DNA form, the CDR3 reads TGCAGTGCTCCCCGCCGGGAGACCCAGTACTTC.

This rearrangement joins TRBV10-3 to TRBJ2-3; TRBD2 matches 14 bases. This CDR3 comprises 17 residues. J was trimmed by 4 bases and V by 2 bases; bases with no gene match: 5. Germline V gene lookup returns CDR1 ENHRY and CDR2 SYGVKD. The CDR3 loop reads CAISEPGTSGSADTQYF. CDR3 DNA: TGTGCCATCAGTGAGCCCGGGACTAGCGGGAGTGCAGATACGCAGTATTTT.

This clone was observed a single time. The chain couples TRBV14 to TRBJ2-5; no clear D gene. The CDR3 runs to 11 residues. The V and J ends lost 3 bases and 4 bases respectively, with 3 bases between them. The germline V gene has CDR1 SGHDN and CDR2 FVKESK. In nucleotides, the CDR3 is TGTGCCAGCAGCCACCGAGAGACCCAGTACTTC. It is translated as CASSHRETQYF.

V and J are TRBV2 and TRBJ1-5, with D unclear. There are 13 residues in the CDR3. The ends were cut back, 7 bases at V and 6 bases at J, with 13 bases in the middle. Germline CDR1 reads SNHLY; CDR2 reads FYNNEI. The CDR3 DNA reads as TGTGCCAGCACCCCTGCAGAGGGTCAGCCCCAGCATTTT. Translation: CASTPAEGQPQHF.

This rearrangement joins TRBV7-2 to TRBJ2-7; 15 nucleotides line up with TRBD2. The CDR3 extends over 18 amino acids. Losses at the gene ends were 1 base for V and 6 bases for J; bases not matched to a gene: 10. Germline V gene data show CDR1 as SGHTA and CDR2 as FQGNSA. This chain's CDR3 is CASSLVGLAGGLLGEQYF. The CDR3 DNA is TGTGCCAGCAGCTTAGTGGGACTAGCGGGAGGCCTTTTGGGCGAGCAGTACTTC.

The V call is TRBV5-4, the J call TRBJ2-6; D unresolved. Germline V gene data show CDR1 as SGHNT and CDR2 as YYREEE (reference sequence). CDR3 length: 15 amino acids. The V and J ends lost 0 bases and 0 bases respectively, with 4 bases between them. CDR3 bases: TGTGCCAGCAGCTTGGCTCGCTCTGGGGCCAACGTCCTGACTTTC. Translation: CASSLARSGANVLTF.

CDR3: CAISESILAGGGEYF. The CDR3 DNA reads as TGTGCCATCAGTGAGTCGATACTAGCGGGAGGAGGGGAGTACTTC. This chain joins TRBV10-3 and TRBJ2-7; 12 bases are shared with TRBD2. The CDR3 has 15 amino acids. V lost 0 bases to trimming and J lost 11 bases; unmatched junction nucleotides: 8. Germline CDR1 ENHRY, CDR2 SYGVKD.